This TCR beta chain was captured in a study of blood T cell repertoires in COVID-19. About the study: Both acute and convalescent COVID-19 samples were obtained from the United States, Italy and Spain.

Assay used: immunoSEQ multiplex PCR; TCRdb lists only in-frame clones, some missing. Of a few hundred thousand clones detected, roughly nine tenths appear once; the ten largest clones hold approximately 5%. All enrollees were roughly 18 to 90 years old and from fewer than 30 US areas. Assignment of participants to cohorts was predicated upon participant-reported clinical history. Trimming left V 1 base short and J 3 bases short, with 15 bases between. CDR1 is LNHDA, CDR2 SQIVND, per germline (reference sequence). This CDR3 spans 16 amino acids. The chain is built from TRBV19 and TRBJ1-2, with D tentatively TRBD1 (5 bases). The sequencing input was PBMCs or T cells enriched from blood (not recorded which). This receptor was taken from a woman between 25 and 40 years old who had recovered from COVID-19. As DNA, the CDR3 is TGTGCCAGTAGTATAGCGACCAGGGCACGGGACTATGGCTACACCTTC. Its protein product is CASSIATRARDYGYTF.